The present T cell receptor beta chain was sequenced within a study of T cell responses to AZD1222 COVID-19 vaccine. Broader study findings: It was only a handful of AZD1222 recipients who were seropositive at baseline.

The CDR3 covers 16 residues. With regard to this clone: As yet, its antigen is unknown.

Profiling relied on immunoSEQ multiplex PCR, and the TCRdb table lists in-frame clones only, not all of them. The sample includes approximately 77,000 clones, 80% to 90% of them seen just once. The V call is TRBV21-1, the J call TRBJ2-1; the D call of TRBD1 is as the table states it, not checked on the DNA. TRBV21-1 is a listed pseudogene. The sample in question was peripheral blood, obtained 28 days after the second AZD1222 dose. The sequence came from an adult who received the AZD1222 COVID-19 vaccine. Written as DNA, the CDR3 is TGTGCCAGCAGCAAAGTACTGGGGACAGACTTTAGGGAGCAGTTCTTC. The encoded protein is CASSKVLGTDFREQFF.